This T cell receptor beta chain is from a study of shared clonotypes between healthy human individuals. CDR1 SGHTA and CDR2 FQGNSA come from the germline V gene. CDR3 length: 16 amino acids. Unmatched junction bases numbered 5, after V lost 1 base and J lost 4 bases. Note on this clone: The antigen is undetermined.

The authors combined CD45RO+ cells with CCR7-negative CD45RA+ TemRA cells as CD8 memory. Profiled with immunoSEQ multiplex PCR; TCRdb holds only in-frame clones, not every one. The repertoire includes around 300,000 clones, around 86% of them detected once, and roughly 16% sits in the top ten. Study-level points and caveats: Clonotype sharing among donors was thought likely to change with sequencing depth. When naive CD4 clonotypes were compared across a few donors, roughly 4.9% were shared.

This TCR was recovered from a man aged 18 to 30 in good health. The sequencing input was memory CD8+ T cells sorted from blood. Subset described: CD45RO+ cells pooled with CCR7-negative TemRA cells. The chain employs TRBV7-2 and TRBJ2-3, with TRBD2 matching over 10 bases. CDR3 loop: CASSLVTSGTSDTQYF. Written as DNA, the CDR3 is TGTGCCAGCAGCTTAGTAACTAGCGGGACGTCAGATACGCAGTATTTT.